This note documents a single TCR beta chain sequence. The sample belongs to a study of blood T cell repertoires in COVID-19. Enrollees, about 18 to 90 years old, lived in fewer than 25 US areas. Resolution of symptoms, clearance, or two negative PCRs was present in recovered Cohort 3 donors. TCRdb keeps only in-frame clones here, not all; method: immunoSEQ multiplex PCR. The data show 250,000 to 350,000 clones, with roughly 90% seen just once and about 18% held by the top ten. There are 16 residues in the CDR3. V gave up 0 bases and J gave up 2 bases; unmatched junction bases: 6. Germline CDR1 and CDR2: LGHNA and YNFKEQ.

Sequencing was carried out using PBMCs or T cells enriched from blood (not recorded which). This chain links TRBV4-2 with TRBJ2-7; 8 bases are shared with TRBD2. The receptor was isolated from a woman aged 30 to 39 who had recovered from COVID-19. The CDR3 is CASSQDGVAGTYEQYF. DNA for the CDR3: TGTGCCAGCAGCCAAGATGGTGTAGCGGGGACCTACGAGCAGTACTTC.